What follows is one TCR beta chain and its context. Its specificity is not known. This record belongs to a study of cytomegalovirus exposure and HLA in healthy donors. Looking at the study overall: Samples from HLA-typed donors yielded about 85 million unique TCRs in an early data release.

Donors likely had unrecorded immune exposures despite being nominally healthy when sampled. Primers included in the PCR were 60 Vbeta and 13 Jbeta primers. Only in-frame clones appear in the TCRdb table, and some are missing; sequencing was by immunoSEQ multiplex PCR. The table lists more than 95,000 clones, 70% to 80% of them singletons. The trim removed 8 bases at V and 2 bases at J, leaving 8 bases unmatched. The CDR3 runs to 15 residues. Germline V lookup: CDR1 SGHNT, CDR2 YYREEE (reference sequence). Study-wide findings and caveats: The authors listed over 150 TCR beta chains as cytomegalovirus-associated. A later analysis showed TCR association rates differing by HLA locus, peaking at DRB1 and lowest at HLA-C.

The chain has TRBV5-4 and TRBJ2-3; 10 bases are a match to TRBD2. Specimen: PBMCs. The sequence was obtained from a woman aged 45-65 years in good health and CMV-seropositive. DNA for the CDR3: TGTGCCAGTGCCCCTAGCGGGGGAGACACAGATACGCAGTATTTT. Translating it yields CASAPSGGDTDTQYF.